Listed below are T cell receptor beta chains from one sample, sequenced in a study of blood T cells in healthy people across ages. TCRdb fed the 5' RACE reads into MiXCR, producing one record per CDR3 protein. The sample lists some 920,000 distinct CDR3 sequences; about 51% were seen once. The sample consisted of blood. The receptors derive from a woman aged 55-70 years in good health. CDR3s include the opening cysteine and the closing phenylalanine or tryptophan. Fields, in order: D gene, J gene, clone size, V gene, CDR3 DNA, CDR3 protein. D genes are given only for firm matches. Not all rows give a size; the values are once, few, many and, for expanded clones, a class.

>TRBD2|TRBJ2-7|few|TRBV4-2
TGTGCCAGCAGCCAAGATTACCTAGCGGGAAGGTTCTACGAGCAGTACTTC
CASSQDYLAGRFYEQYF
>NA|TRBJ2-7|NA|TRBV30
TGTGCCGGGAGTGTGGGCCCTTTCGAGCAGTACTTC
CAGSVGPFEQYF
>NA|TRBJ2-7|NA|TRBV7-9
TGTGCCAGCAGCGGCGGGGGCTTCTACGAGCAGTACTTC
CASSGGGFYEQYF
>TRBD2|TRBJ2-1|once|TRBV10-1
TGCGCCAGCAGTGAGGCTAGCGGCAATGAGCAGTTCTTC
CASSEASGNEQFF
>NA|TRBJ2-7|few|TRBV3-1
TGTGCCAGCCGTACTTCCCGGAGCTCCTACAATGAGCAGTACTTC
CASRTSRSSYNEQYF
>NA|TRBJ2-7|few|TRBV5-1
TGCGCCAGCAGCTTGGAACCTAGTACCAGCGAGCAGTACTTC
CASSLEPSTSEQYF
>NA|TRBJ2-4|NA|TRBV3-1
TGTGCCAGCAGCCAATGGTCCGCAGGGAGTAACATTCAGTACTTC
CASSQWSAGSNIQYF
>TRBD1|TRBJ2-7|few|TRBV28
TGTGCCAGCTCTCCTTCCGAGGCGGGCAGGGGGCACGAGCAGTACTTC
CASSPSEAGRGHEQYF
>NA|TRBJ2-1|few|TRBV29-1
TGCAGCGTATTTTCTGGGATCTCCTACAATGAGCAGTTCTTC
CSVFSGISYNEQFF
>TRBD2|TRBJ2-5|NA|TRBV7-2
TGTGCCAGCAGTTCCTTTGGCCGTATAAGCGGGATACAAGAGACCCAGTACTTC
CASSSFGRISGIQETQYF
>TRBD1|TRBJ2-7|NA|TRBV6-6
TGTGCCAGCATCTACGGGACAGGAGACTACGAGCAGTACTTC
CASIYGTGDYEQYF
>TRBD1|TRBJ1-2|few|TRBV20-1
TGCAGTGCTAGGGCAGGGGGGTATGGCTACACCTTC
CSARAGGYGYTF
>TRBD2|TRBJ2-5|NA|TRBV7-2
TGTGCCAGCAGCTTAGGGCTAGCGGGAGGGGGTTGGGAGACCCAGTACTTC
CASSLGLAGGGWETQYF
>NA|TRBJ1-2|NA|TRBV2
TGTGCCAGCAAAGTCCGAACCCTAGGGCCTAACTATGGCTACACCTTC
CASKVRTLGPNYGYTF
>NA|TRBJ2-3|few|TRBV29-1
TGCAGCGTTGAAATACAGCGGACCACAGATACGCAGTATTTT
CSVEIQRTTDTQYF
>TRBD2|TRBJ2-1|NA|TRBV20-1
TGCAGTGCTAGGACGGGACTAGCGGGAGGGACAAGTGAGCAGTTCTTC
CSARTGLAGGTSEQFF
>TRBD2|TRBJ2-7|NA|TRBV7-2
TGTGCCAGCAGCCCCACCGGGACTAGAATCAACTACGAGCAGTACTTC
CASSPTGTRINYEQYF
>NA|TRBJ2-7|few|TRBV28
TGTGCCAGCAGTGACAAGCTTATCTCCTACGAGCAGTACTTC
CASSDKLISYEQYF
>TRBD1|TRBJ1-4|NA|TRBV7-2
TGTGCCAGCAGCTCGACAGGGACCACTAATGAAAAACTGTTTTTT
CASSSTGTTNEKLFF
>NA|TRBJ1-2|NA|TRBV6-5
TGTGCCAGCAGTTCTGGACGGAAATCTGGTGGCTACACCTTC
CASSSGRKSGGYTF